What follows describes a single T cell receptor beta chain. There is no known antigen for this receptor. It has no much larger one-base neighbor in the sample; base qualities were not kept. The data were taken from a study of identical twins (dated by TCRdb to 2016 to 2018). About the investigation overall: To test whether fetal clonotypes persist, the study used deep sequencing on TCR alpha and beta repertoires from monozygotic twins, unrelated adults of various ages, and cord blood. To rule out contamination, the twin experiments were replicated at different times with different library preparation protocols. Beyond this particular receptor, the publication reports: Because the same donors could not be followed over many years, conclusions were based on cross-sectional statistical analysis. In beta out-of-frame sequences, excess twin sharing was weaker, because having fewer shared sequences lowered the signal-to-noise ratio. Out-of-frame TCR alpha sharing in monozygotic twins was systematically underestimated by recombination models, whereas sharing between unrelated individuals was in agreement with the recombination models. Abundant cord blood beta clonotypes had fewer insertions, young adult naive repertoires showed a similar but weaker trend, and memory repertoires showed no such trend. Compared with coincidental sharing between unrelated individuals, an excess of low generation-probability sequences was observed among out-of-frame TCR alpha sequences shared between twins. Invariant T cells such as MAIT and iNKT could partly confound zero-insertion analyses, though diverse VJ usage argued against this for most clonotypes.

The method was 5' RACE. The instrument given in TCRdb is Illumina HiSeq 2000. A universal primer binding site was added through template switching, and the final cDNA carried a unique molecular identifier so that TCR cDNA molecules could be counted accurately. Specific primers in the conserved constant-segment region were used to synthesize first-strand cDNA for the TCR alpha and beta chains. To control for contamination, each cDNA library was double barcoded with a SMART-Mk sample barcode plus Illumina barcodes. TruSeq adapter sequences and Illumina sample barcodes were added in two successive PCR steps. The TCR alpha and beta cDNA libraries were sequenced on the Illumina HiSeq platform using custom primers. As for the authors' bioinformatics: MiGEC processed the raw reads to extract unique molecular identifiers, while MiXCR was used to determine the CDR3 positions. For each individual, recombination models were inferred using an EM algorithm with the repgenHMM and IGoR tools. Shared clonotypes were analyzed with the tcR package in R, and sharing was normalized by the product of cloneset sizes. To study raw recombination free of thymic and clonal selection effects, out-of-frame nonproductive sequences were analyzed. TCRdb ran its own pipeline on the public reads, namely fastp trimming at Q25 and MiXCR clone calling, and kept in-frame beta chains. Each record represents a unique CDR3 protein, reported with the most common genes and DNA among its rows. TCRdb's processing, not the authors' own work, is the source of the V and J calls. Here the sample has approximately 550,000 distinct CDR3 sequences; approximately 20% occur a single time. The ten largest account for 0.48% of the sample.

Only healthy Caucasian donors were included. Three pairs of female monozygotic twins, all aged roughly 18 to 30 years, made up the twin cohort. Positive isolation kits from Invitrogen were used to isolate CD4+ and CD8+ T cell populations. Measured from the cysteine to the phenylalanine, the CDR3 is 15 residues long. Only the CDR3 portion is preserved as DNA: 45 bases, with reading frame beginning at the first base. Trimmed from V: 2 bases; trimmed from J: 8 bases; junction bases lacking a gene match: 9. CDR1 and CDR2 are read off the germline V gene as MDHEN and SYDVKM. These same records also appear under a second study, on yellow fever vaccine responses in identical twins. As the second publication notes: The T cell response to vaccination in identical twins was reported by the authors to appear partly convergent and partly personalized. In the study, vaccine-responding T cell clones were precisely tracked in identical twins.

The chain uses TRBV28 and TRBJ1-2; the central 9 bases match TRBD1. Material for sequencing was CD4+ T cells sorted from blood. The sequence was obtained from a woman aged 18-29 years in good health. The DNA sequence is TGTGCCAGCAGTTTAGGGGACAGGGTAGTAGGCGGCTACACCTTC. Translated, it reads CASSLGDRVVGGYTF.